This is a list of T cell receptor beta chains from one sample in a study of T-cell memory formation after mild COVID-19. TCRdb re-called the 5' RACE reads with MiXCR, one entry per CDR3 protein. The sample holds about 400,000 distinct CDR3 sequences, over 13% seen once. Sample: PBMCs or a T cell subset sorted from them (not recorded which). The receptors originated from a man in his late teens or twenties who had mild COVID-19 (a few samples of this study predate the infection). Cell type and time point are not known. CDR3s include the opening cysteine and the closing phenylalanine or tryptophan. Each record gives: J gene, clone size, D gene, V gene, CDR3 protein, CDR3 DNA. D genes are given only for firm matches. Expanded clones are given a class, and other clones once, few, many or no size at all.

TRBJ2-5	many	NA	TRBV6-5	CASSKFGGQETQYF	TGTGCCAGCAGTAAATTTGGGGGGCAAGAGACCCAGTACTTC
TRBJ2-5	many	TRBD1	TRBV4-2	CASSQTPTGDETQYF	TGTGCCAGCAGCCAAACCCCGACAGGGGACGAGACCCAGTACTTC
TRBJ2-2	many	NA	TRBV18	CASSTSSGISTGELFF	TGTGCCAGCTCAACTAGCTCCGGGATCTCAACCGGGGAGCTGTTTTTT
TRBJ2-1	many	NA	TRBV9	CASSSTSRDEQFF	TGTGCCAGCAGCTCGACTAGTCGGGATGAGCAGTTCTTC
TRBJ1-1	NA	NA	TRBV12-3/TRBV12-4	CASSSREDTEAFF	TGTGCCAGCAGCAGCAGGGAGGACACTGAAGCTTTCTTT
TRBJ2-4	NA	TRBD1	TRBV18	CASSPLRTGTGIQYF	TGTGCCAGCTCACCCCTGAGGACAGGGACGGGCATTCAGTACTTC
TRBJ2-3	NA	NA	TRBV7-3	CASSLQGPPDTQYF	TGTGCCAGCAGCTTGCAGGGGCCACCAGATACGCAGTATTTT
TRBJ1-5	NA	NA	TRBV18	CASSPRAHAYSNQPQHF	TGTGCCAGCTCACCAAGGGCGCACGCTTATAGCAATCAGCCCCAGCATTTT
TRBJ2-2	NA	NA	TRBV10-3	CAIREGSGELFF	TGTGCCATCAGGGAAGGGTCCGGGGAGCTGTTTTTT
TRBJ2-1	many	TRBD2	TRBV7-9	CASSFAGGPYNEQFF	TGTGCCAGCAGCTTCGCGGGGGGACCCTACAATGAGCAGTTCTTC
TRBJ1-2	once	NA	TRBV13	CASAARGAVHYGYTF	TGTGCCAGCGCGGCGCGGGGCGCCGTTCACTATGGCTACACCTTC
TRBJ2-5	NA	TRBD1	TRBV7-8	CASSSQDRAGETQYF	TGTGCCAGCAGCTCACAGGACAGGGCGGGGGAGACCCAGTACTTC
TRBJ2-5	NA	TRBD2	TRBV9	CASSVSGGGTQYF	TGTGCCAGCAGCGTAAGCGGGGGTGGGACCCAGTACTTC
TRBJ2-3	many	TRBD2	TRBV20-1	CSAPPSGGTNTDTQYF	TGCAGTGCTCCTCCTAGCGGGGGGACCAACACAGATACGCAGTATTTT
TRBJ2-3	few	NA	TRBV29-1	CSVDGTSPRGDTQYF	TGCAGCGTTGACGGCACTAGCCCCCGGGGGGATACGCAGTATTTT